These T cell receptor beta chains were read from a single sample in a study of CD8+ T cells in alopecia areata. Sequencing was performed with immunoSEQ multiplex PCR; in TCRdb, only in-frame clones are kept and a portion is missing. The data contain about 64,000 clones, roughly 50% of them singletons. This specimen consisted of CD8+ T cells sorted from blood, obtained at approximately week 37, from a patient treated with tofacitinib. These receptors were collected from a human donor with alopecia areata. The CDR3 runs from the conserved cysteine through the conserved F or W. A D gene is named only where the DNA matches it firmly. Clone sizes are given selectively: once, few, many, or a class where the clone is expanded.

clone_size | j_call | d_call | v_call | cdr3_length | cdr3_nt | cdr3_aa
NA | TRBJ2-7 | NA | TRBV29-1 | 12 | TGCAGCGTTCTCCAGAGCTCCTACGAGCAGTACTTC | CSVLQSSYEQYF
few | TRBJ2-6 | NA | TRBV7-9 | 14 | TGTGCCAGCATTGGACACTCTGGGGCCAACGTCCTGACTTTC | CASIGHSGANVLTF
NA | TRBJ2-1 | TRBD2 | TRBV29-1 | 13 | TGCAGCGCAGCGGGAGGGCCGGGAGATGAGCAGTTCTTC | CSAAGGPGDEQFF
NA | TRBJ1-2 | NA | TRBV28 | 17 | TGTGCCAGCAGTTTATCCCCAAAGCGACTGAAGAGCTATGGCTACACCTTC | CASSLSPKRLKSYGYTF
NA | TRBJ2-7 | NA | TRBV15 | 14 | TGTGCCACCAGCCTTGTACAGCGGACATACGAGCAGTACTTC | CATSLVQRTYEQYF
few | TRBJ2-3 | NA | TRBV29-1 | 15 | TGCAGCGTTGAAGATTTAAGCGTGAGCACAGATACGCAGTATTTT | CSVEDLSVSTDTQYF
NA | TRBJ2-3 | NA | TRBV4-3 | 14 | TGCGCCAGCAGCCAATGGGTAGCGGCAGATACGCAGTATTTT | CASSQWVAADTQYF
NA | TRBJ2-3 | NA | TRBV4-1 | 13 | TGCGCCAGCAGCCCATGGGGCACAGATACGCAGTATTTT | CASSPWGTDTQYF
NA | TRBJ2-7 | TRBD2 | TRBV4-1 | 16 | TGCGCCAGCAGCCAATTACTAGCGGGAGGCACCTACGAGCAGTACTTC | CASSQLLAGGTYEQYF
NA | TRBJ2-1 | NA | TRBV6-1 | 15 | TGTGCCAGCAGCGCTCAGGACACACCTTACAATGAGCAGTTCTTC | CASSAQDTPYNEQFF
few | TRBJ2-1 | TRBD2 | TRBV11-2 | 15 | TGTGCCAGCAGCTTAGGACCGACGGGAGGGAATGAGCAGTTCTTC | CASSLGPTGGNEQFF
NA | TRBJ2-7 | TRBD2 | TRBV5-1 | 14 | TGCGCCAGCAGCTCTCTAGCGGGAGACATCGAGCAGTACTTC | CASSSLAGDIEQYF
few | TRBJ2-2 | TRBD1 | TRBV29-1 | 12 | TGCAGCGTTGCAGGGGGCACCGGGGAGCTGTTTTTT | CSVAGGTGELFF
NA | TRBJ1-1 | NA | TRBV30 | 11 | TGTGCCTGGGAGGCTAACCGGGAAGCTTTCTTT | CAWEANREAFF
NA | TRBJ1-1 | NA | TRBV28 | 16 | TGTGCCAGCAGCCTATCACTCGGGGTAGGGAACACTGAAGCTTTCTTT | CASSLSLGVGNTEAFF
NA | TRBJ2-7 | NA | TRBV27 | 14 | TGTGCCAGCAGTTTCTCCAGGGACGGTTCAGAGCAGTACTTC | CASSFSRDGSEQYF
NA | TRBJ2-1 | NA | TRBV30 | 15 | TGTGCCTGGAGTGATCAGGGGTGGCCCTACAATGAGCAGTTCTTC | CAWSDQGWPYNEQFF
once | TRBJ1-5 | NA | TRBV25-1 | 12 | TGTGCCAGCAGTGACAGAAATCAGCCCCAGCATTTT | CASSDRNQPQHF
NA | TRBJ1-2 | TRBD1 | TRBV29-1 | 12 | TGCAGCGTAGGGACAGGGGGTATTGGCTACACCTTC | CSVGTGGIGYTF
few | TRBJ1-5 | NA | TRBV6-1 | 16 | TGTGCCAGCAGTGACCAATCGGACAGTCCGGTACAGCCCCAGCATTTT | CASSDQSDSPVQPQHF
NA | TRBJ2-1 | NA | TRBV4-3 | 15 | TGCGCCAGCAGCCAAGTGAGGGGTTCCTACAATGAGCAGTTCTTC | CASSQVRGSYNEQFF
NA | TRBJ1-2 | TRBD1 | TRBV29-1 | 13 | TGCAGCGGCCTGACAGGGTCGGGCTATGGCTACACCTTC | CSGLTGSGYGYTF
few | TRBJ2-5 | NA | TRBV5-6 | 13 | TGTGCCAGCAGCTTTGGACGGCTGCGGGCCCAGTACTTC | CASSFGRLRAQYF
NA | TRBJ2-7 | TRBD2 | TRBV13 | 16 | TGTGCCAGCAGCTGGGGGGGTAGCGGAACCCTCAGGGAGCAGTACTTC | CASSWGGSGTLREQYF
NA | TRBJ2-5 | TRBD2 | TRBV28 | 19 | TGTGCCAGCAACCTCGGGACTAGCGGGAGTATATCGGCCACCGAGACCCAGTACTTC | CASNLGTSGSISATETQYF
few | TRBJ2-1 | NA | TRBV29-1 | 11 | TGCAGCGTTCTTACGACGGTTGAGCAGTTCTTC | CSVLTTVEQFF
NA | TRBJ2-4 | NA | TRBV19 | 13 | TGTGCCAGTAGTGCCGCCGATAAAAACATTCAGTACTTC | CASSAADKNIQYF
once | TRBJ2-1 | NA | TRBV4-2 | 17 | TGTGCCAGCAGCCAACCGGGTACAAATCGGGTTTACAATGAGCAGTTCTTC | CASSQPGTNRVYNEQFF
NA | TRBJ2-2 | NA | TRBV19 | 16 | TGTGCCAGTAGTATAGATCCAGGAGGTTGGTCCGGGGAGCTGTTTTTT | CASSIDPGGWSGELFF
NA | TRBJ2-1 | TRBD2 | TRBV7-2 | 16 | TGTGCCAGCAGCCCCCGGACTAGCGGGAGGGCACGTGAGCAGTTCTTC | CASSPRTSGRAREQFF
few | TRBJ2-5 | TRBD2 | TRBV6-1 | 15 | TGTGCCAGCAGTGAAGTTAGCGGGACCCAAGAGACCCAGTACTTC | CASSEVSGTQETQYF
NA | TRBJ1-1 | NA | TRBV5-1 | 16 | TGCGCCAGCAGCTTGGAGGCAGGCTTTGTGAACACTGAAGCTTTCTTT | CASSLEAGFVNTEAFF
NA | TRBJ2-7 | NA | TRBV25-1 | 14 | TGTGCCAGCAGTGACGGGAGCGCTTTCCACGAGCAGTACTTC | CASSDGSAFHEQYF
NA | TRBJ1-5 | NA | TRBV28 | 10 | TGTGCCAGCAGTTCCCGGACCGGGAATTTT | CASSSRTGNF
NA | TRBJ2-3 | NA | TRBV4-2 | 13 | TGTGCCAGCAGCCAAGTAGCCGCGGATACGCAGTATTTT | CASSQVAADTQYF
NA | TRBJ2-6 | NA | TRBV7-9 | 16 | TGTGCCAGCAGCTTAACAGGGAACACTGGGGCCAACGTCCTGACTTTC | CASSLTGNTGANVLTF
NA | TRBJ1-5 | TRBD1 | TRBV6-5 | 13 | TGTGCCAGCCAACAGGGGAACAATCAGCCCCAGCATTTT | CASQQGNNQPQHF
NA | TRBJ2-4 | TRBD1 | TRBV5-1 | 16 | TGCGCCAGCAGCTTGGTTGGCAGGGGGCTGAAAAACATTCAGTACTTC | CASSLVGRGLKNIQYF
NA | TRBJ2-1 | NA | TRBV25-1 | 14 | TGTGCCAGCAGTGAGGGGACAACGGGGAATGAGCAGTTCTTC | CASSEGTTGNEQFF
NA | TRBJ1-1 | NA | TRBV19 | 13 | TGTGCCAGTAGCACCGGGCGTACCACTGAAGCTTTCTTT | CASSTGRTTEAFF
few | TRBJ2-3 | NA | TRBV9 | 18 | TGTGCCAGCAGCGCTCCCAGGCTAAGAGGAGAGTCCACAGATACGCAGTATTTT | CASSAPRLRGESTDTQYF
NA | TRBJ2-1 | NA | TRBV4-3 | 16 | TGCGCCAGCAGCCAAGACTCTCGGACTGTCTACAATGAGCAGTTCTTC | CASSQDSRTVYNEQFF
NA | TRBJ1-2 | NA | TRBV29-1 | 14 | TGCAGCGTCCCGAGCGGGGGCTGGGGCTATGGCTACACCTTC | CSVPSGGWGYGYTF
few | TRBJ2-7 | TRBD2 | TRBV6-6 | 11 | TGTGCCACCCGGGCGGGAGGCGAGCAGTACTTC | CATRAGGEQYF
few | TRBJ2-7 | NA | TRBV19 | 15 | TGTGCCAGTAGTCTGCTCTGGGTGGGCTCCGGCGAGCAGTACTTC | CASSLLWVGSGEQYF
NA | TRBJ2-1 | NA | TRBV6-5 | 10 | TGTGCCAGCAGTCCGAGTGAGCAGTTCTTC | CASSPSEQFF
NA | TRBJ1-2 | NA | TRBV9 | 15 | TGTGCCAGCAGCCCCTCCCAGGGCCGGACCTATGGCTACACCTTC | CASSPSQGRTYGYTF
NA | TRBJ2-1 | NA | TRBV7-2 | 14 | TGTGCCAGCAGCTTATTGACCGGCTACAATGAGCAGTTCTTC | CASSLLTGYNEQFF
few | TRBJ2-7 | NA | TRBV6-1 | 16 | TGTGCCAGCAGTGAAGCGCGGATCGTTAGCTCCTACGAGCAGTACTTC | CASSEARIVSSYEQYF
NA | TRBJ2-7 | TRBD1 | TRBV6-5 | 15 | TGTGCCAGCAGTTTTCCGGGACAGGGGGTCTACGAGCAGTACTTC | CASSFPGQGVYEQYF
few | TRBJ2-5 | NA | TRBV28 | 17 | TGTGCTACGGAAGGGAATCTAGAGCGGCCCACAAAAGAGACCCAGTACTTC | CATEGNLERPTKETQYF
NA | TRBJ1-2 | NA | TRBV30 | 12 | TGTGCCTCCGACAAAGGGCTGGTTGGCCACACCTTC | CASDKGLVGHTF
NA | TRBJ2-7 | NA | TRBV19 | 14 | TGTGCCAGTAGTATATCGGCGGGCCCGGGCGAGCAGTACTTC | CASSISAGPGEQYF
NA | TRBJ2-6 | NA | TRBV25-1 | 12 | TGTGCCAGCAACTCAGGGGCCAACGTCCTGACTTTC | CASNSGANVLTF